Listed below are T cell receptor beta chains from one sample, sequenced in a study of regulatory T cells in long-lasting Graves disease. TCRdb re-called the multiplex PCR reads through MiXCR, storing one row per CDR3 protein. The sample shows about 330,000 distinct CDR3 sequences, 15% to 20% of them seen only once. The sample was also reused in another study, on T cells in Graves' hyperthyroidism and ophthalmopathy.

This sample comprised peripheral blood mononuclear cells (PBMCs), obtained at new diagnosis, from a patient treated with antithyroid drugs. These receptors originate from a woman aged 18 to 35 with Graves disease. Both conserved end residues are part of each CDR3. The order of the fields is CDR3 protein, CDR3 DNA, V gene, D gene, J gene, clone size. D genes are given only for firm matches. Size is omitted from some rows. Given values are once, few, many or a class for expanded clones.

CDR3aa: CASTPGLEYNEQFF
CDR3nt: TGCGCCAGCACGCCGGGACTAGAATACAATGAGCAGTTCTTC
v_gene: TRBV5-1
d_gene: TRBD2
j_gene: TRBJ2-1
abundance: many

CDR3aa: CASSNRDRGFNRQYF
CDR3nt: TGTGCCAGTTCCAACCGGGACAGGGGATTTAATAGGCAGTACTTC
v_gene: TRBV19
d_gene: TRBD1
j_gene: TRBJ2-7
abundance: few

CDR3aa: CASSYSATGGYDTEAFF
CDR3nt: TGTGCCAGCAGTTACTCTGCGACAGGGGGCTATGACACTGAAGCTTTCTTT
v_gene: TRBV6-2/TRBV6-3
d_gene: TRBD1
j_gene: TRBJ1-1
abundance: few

CDR3aa: CASSSAGATSYNEQFF
CDR3nt: TGTGCCAGCAGCTCTGCGGGGGCCACCTCCTACAATGAGCAGTTCTTC
v_gene: TRBV7-9
d_gene: .
j_gene: TRBJ2-1
abundance: once

CDR3aa: CASSLGGVGGQYF
CDR3nt: TGTGCCAGCAGTTTAGGGGGGGTAGGCGGGCAGTACTTC
v_gene: TRBV27
d_gene: TRBD2
j_gene: TRBJ2-7
abundance: few

CDR3aa: CSVGTASNQPQHF
CDR3nt: TGCAGCGTTGGGACGGCGAGCAATCAGCCCCAGCATTTT
v_gene: TRBV29-1
d_gene: .
j_gene: TRBJ1-5
abundance: few

CDR3aa: CAAQERGPSYEQYF
CDR3nt: TGTGCCGCTCAAGAAAGGGGCCCTTCCTACGAGCAGTACTTC
v_gene: TRBV2
d_gene: .
j_gene: TRBJ2-7
abundance: many

CDR3aa: CASSLSGGLTYTGELFF
CDR3nt: TGTGCCAGCAGCCTTAGCGGGGGCCTTACTTACACCGGGGAGCTGTTTTTT
v_gene: TRBV27
d_gene: TRBD2
j_gene: TRBJ2-2
abundance: .

CDR3aa: CASNLGTNSYGYTF
CDR3nt: TGTGCCAGCAATTTGGGGACGAATAGTTATGGCTACACCTTC
v_gene: TRBV12-3/TRBV12-4
d_gene: .
j_gene: TRBJ1-2
abundance: many

CDR3aa: CASSSTVGVSGNTIYF
CDR3nt: TGTGCCAGCAGCTCTACGGTGGGCGTCTCTGGAAACACCATATATTTT
v_gene: TRBV9
d_gene: .
j_gene: TRBJ1-3
abundance: many

CDR3aa: CASRAGTYGYTF
CDR3nt: TGTGCCAGTAGGGCAGGAACCTATGGCTACACCTTC
v_gene: TRBV19
d_gene: .
j_gene: TRBJ1-2
abundance: .

CDR3aa: CSARVPARTGTDTQYF
CDR3nt: TGCAGTGCTAGAGTCCCGGCCCGGACAGGGACAGATACGCAGTATTTT
v_gene: TRBV20-1
d_gene: TRBD1
j_gene: TRBJ2-3
abundance: many

CDR3aa: CASSQGQGPGYSNQPQHF
CDR3nt: TGTGCCAGCAGCCAAGGACAGGGACCCGGTTATAGCAATCAGCCCCAGCATTTT
v_gene: TRBV7-9
d_gene: TRBD1
j_gene: TRBJ1-5
abundance: many

CDR3aa: CASRGEWGAHEQYF
CDR3nt: TGCGCCAGCAGAGGGGAGTGGGGGGCCCACGAGCAGTACTTC
v_gene: TRBV5-1
d_gene: .
j_gene: TRBJ2-7
abundance: few

CDR3aa: CASSLGLAGYNEQFF
CDR3nt: TGTGCCAGCAGCTTAGGTCTAGCGGGGTACAATGAGCAGTTCTTC
v_gene: TRBV7-3
d_gene: TRBD2
j_gene: TRBJ2-1
abundance: medium-sized

CDR3aa: CASSLPGQGPGELFF
CDR3nt: TGCGCCAGCAGTCTCCCGGGACAGGGGCCGGGGGAGCTGTTTTTT
v_gene: TRBV4-1
d_gene: TRBD1
j_gene: TRBJ2-2
abundance: few

CDR3aa: CASSLTAGGPGDTQYF
CDR3nt: TGCGCCAGCAGCTTAACGGCGGGAGGGCCGGGGGATACGCAGTATTTT
v_gene: TRBV5-1
d_gene: TRBD2
j_gene: TRBJ2-3
abundance: many

CDR3aa: CASSPRQIEAFF
CDR3nt: TGTGCCAGCAGCCCTAGACAGATTGAAGCTTTCTTT
v_gene: TRBV2
d_gene: .
j_gene: TRBJ1-1
abundance: many

CDR3aa: CASSSPPAVFIGHF
CDR3nt: TGTGCCAGCAGTTCCCCCCCTGCAGTTTTTATCGGGCATTTT
v_gene: TRBV6-2/TRBV6-3
d_gene: .
j_gene: TRBJ1-5
abundance: many

CDR3aa: CASSEEAKTGRAYEQYF
CDR3nt: TGTGCCAGCAGTGAAGAAGCTAAGACAGGGAGGGCCTACGAGCAGTACTTC
v_gene: TRBV6-1
d_gene: .
j_gene: TRBJ2-7
abundance: many

CDR3aa: CASSERTGNTIYF
CDR3nt: TGTGCCAGCAGTGAGAGGACTGGAAACACCATATATTTT
v_gene: TRBV2
d_gene: .
j_gene: TRBJ1-3
abundance: many

CDR3aa: CASSQGRGGTEAFF
CDR3nt: TGCGCCAGCAGCCAAGGGAGGGGTGGCACTGAAGCTTTCTTT
v_gene: TRBV4-1
d_gene: .
j_gene: TRBJ1-1
abundance: many

CDR3aa: CASSQIGQGRSPLHF
CDR3nt: TGTGCCAGCAGCCAGATTGGACAGGGTCGATCACCCCTCCACTTT
v_gene: TRBV14
d_gene: TRBD1
j_gene: TRBJ1-6
abundance: few

CDR3aa: CASSERWVQHF
CDR3nt: TGTGCCAGCAGCGAACGATGGGTACAGCATTTT
v_gene: TRBV12-3/TRBV12-4
d_gene: .
j_gene: TRBJ1-5
abundance: few

CDR3aa: CASSRLGVARAGEQYF
CDR3nt: TGTGCCAGCAGCCGACTCGGAGTAGCGCGGGCGGGGGAGCAGTACTTC
v_gene: TRBV7-9
d_gene: .
j_gene: TRBJ2-7
abundance: few

CDR3aa: CASSPPSGHSREQYF
CDR3nt: TGTGCCAGCTCACCACCGAGCGGGCATTCGCGAGAGCAGTACTTC
v_gene: TRBV18
d_gene: .
j_gene: TRBJ2-7
abundance: many

CDR3aa: CASSFGESDTQYF
CDR3nt: TGTGCCAGCAGTTTTGGGGAGTCGGATACGCAGTATTTT
v_gene: TRBV6-2/TRBV6-3
d_gene: .
j_gene: TRBJ2-3
abundance: .

CDR3aa: CASSIDPGQGRFDGYTF
CDR3nt: TGTGCCAGTAGTATAGACCCCGGACAGGGGAGATTCGATGGCTACACCTTC
v_gene: TRBV19
d_gene: TRBD1
j_gene: TRBJ1-2
abundance: few

CDR3aa: CASRTGSNTGELFF
CDR3nt: TGTGCCAGCCGGACAGGGTCGAACACCGGGGAGCTGTTTTTT
v_gene: TRBV6-4
d_gene: TRBD1
j_gene: TRBJ2-2
abundance: .

CDR3aa: CAISESGQINEQFF
CDR3nt: TGTGCCATCAGTGAGTCCGGACAGATCAATGAGCAGTTCTTC
v_gene: TRBV10-3
d_gene: .
j_gene: TRBJ2-1
abundance: many

CDR3aa: CSAGRGTSVYEQYF
CDR3nt: TGCAGTGCTGGACGAGGGACTAGCGTCTACGAGCAGTACTTC
v_gene: TRBV20-1
d_gene: TRBD2
j_gene: TRBJ2-7
abundance: few

CDR3aa: CASSLSTPPAPNYNEQFF
CDR3nt: TGTGCCAGCAGCCTATCGACACCCCCGGCCCCAAACTACAATGAGCAGTTCTTC
v_gene: TRBV7-3
d_gene: .
j_gene: TRBJ2-1
abundance: many

CDR3aa: CSAPTLGNTEAFF
CDR3nt: TGCAGTGCGCCGACCCTGGGGAACACTGAAGCTTTCTTT
v_gene: TRBV20-1
d_gene: .
j_gene: TRBJ1-1
abundance: few

CDR3aa: CASMRGGTEAFF
CDR3nt: TGTGCCAGCATGAGGGGCGGGACTGAAGCTTTCTTT
v_gene: TRBV6-1
d_gene: .
j_gene: TRBJ1-1
abundance: many

CDR3aa: CSAPPTSGRIYEQYF
CDR3nt: TGCAGTGCCCCCCCAACTAGCGGGAGGATCTACGAGCAGTACTTC
v_gene: TRBV20-1
d_gene: TRBD2
j_gene: TRBJ2-7
abundance: .

CDR3aa: CASSQSRDQPQHF
CDR3nt: TGTGCCAGCAGCCAATCAAGGGATCAGCCCCAGCATTTT
v_gene: TRBV14
d_gene: .
j_gene: TRBJ1-5
abundance: .

CDR3aa: CAWNRDRMTSTNTGELFF
CDR3nt: TGTGCCTGGAACCGGGACAGGATGACATCGACGAACACCGGGGAGCTGTTTTTC
v_gene: TRBV30
d_gene: TRBD1
j_gene: TRBJ2-2
abundance: many

CDR3aa: CSAPAWDRATYEQYF
CDR3nt: TGCAGTGCTCCCGCTTGGGACAGGGCAACCTACGAGCAGTACTTC
v_gene: TRBV20-1
d_gene: TRBD1
j_gene: TRBJ2-7
abundance: many

CDR3aa: CASSESPREGWSGNTIYF
CDR3nt: TGTGCCAGCAGTGAAAGTCCCAGGGAAGGTTGGTCTGGAAACACCATATATTTT
v_gene: TRBV6-1
d_gene: .
j_gene: TRBJ1-3
abundance: .

CDR3aa: CASSVLAGFSTEAFF
CDR3nt: TGTGCCAGTAGTGTCCTAGCGGGGTTTAGCACTGAAGCTTTCTTT
v_gene: TRBV19
d_gene: .
j_gene: TRBJ1-1
abundance: .

CDR3aa: CASSGTGESNQPQHF
CDR3nt: TGTGCCAGCAGTGGGACAGGGGAGAGCAATCAGCCCCAGCATTTT
v_gene: TRBV6-1
d_gene: TRBD1
j_gene: TRBJ1-5
abundance: .

CDR3aa: CASSDLGLSGANVLTF
CDR3nt: TGTGCCAGCAGTGACTTGGGCCTCTCTGGGGCCAACGTCCTGACTTTC
v_gene: TRBV2
d_gene: .
j_gene: TRBJ2-6
abundance: many

CDR3aa: CASSLSWGQRTDTQYF
CDR3nt: TGTGCCAGCAGCTTAAGTTGGGGACAACGCACAGATACGCAGTATTTT
v_gene: TRBV7-9
d_gene: .
j_gene: TRBJ2-3
abundance: many

CDR3aa: CASSESVGQGFNQPQHF
CDR3nt: TGTGCCAGCAGTGAATCGGTAGGGCAGGGCTTCAATCAGCCCCAGCATTTT
v_gene: TRBV6-1
d_gene: .
j_gene: TRBJ1-5
abundance: .

CDR3aa: CATFRQGARGYTF
CDR3nt: TGTGCCACTTTCCGACAGGGGGCTCGCGGCTACACCTTC
v_gene: TRBV6-2/TRBV6-3
d_gene: TRBD1
j_gene: TRBJ1-2
abundance: .

CDR3aa: CSATIDSATNEKLFF
CDR3nt: TGCAGTGCTACTATTGACAGTGCAACTAATGAAAAACTGTTTTTT
v_gene: TRBV20-1
d_gene: .
j_gene: TRBJ1-4
abundance: many

CDR3aa: CASSIKLAGSTDTQYF
CDR3nt: TGTGCCAGCAGCATAAAACTAGCGGGCTCCACAGATACGCAGTATTTT
v_gene: TRBV7-3
d_gene: TRBD2
j_gene: TRBJ2-3
abundance: .

CDR3aa: CASSTGGEETQYF
CDR3nt: TGTGCCAGCAGTACAGGGGGCGAGGAGACCCAGTACTTC
v_gene: TRBV2
d_gene: TRBD1
j_gene: TRBJ2-5
abundance: many

CDR3aa: CALRGNTGELFF
CDR3nt: TGTGCCCTCCGGGGGAACACCGGGGAGCTGTTTTTT
v_gene: TRBV28
d_gene: .
j_gene: TRBJ2-2
abundance: many

CDR3aa: CASSTWGSEQYF
CDR3nt: TGTGCCAGCAGCACATGGGGGAGCGAGCAGTACTTC
v_gene: TRBV3-1
d_gene: .
j_gene: TRBJ2-7
abundance: .

CDR3aa: CSASNRANTEAFF
CDR3nt: TGCAGTGCTAGCAACAGAGCGAACACTGAAGCTTTCTTT
v_gene: TRBV20-1
d_gene: .
j_gene: TRBJ1-1
abundance: few

CDR3aa: CASRDVRGVGTDTQYF
CDR3nt: TGCGCCAGCAGGGACGTAAGGGGAGTCGGGACAGATACGCAGTATTTT
v_gene: TRBV10-2
d_gene: .
j_gene: TRBJ2-3
abundance: .

CDR3aa: CATSYGQTYNEQFF
CDR3nt: TGTGCCACCAGTTACGGGCAGACCTACAATGAGCAGTTCTTC
v_gene: TRBV15
d_gene: .
j_gene: TRBJ2-1
abundance: .

CDR3aa: CASREQGAANQPQHF
CDR3nt: TGTGCCAGCAGAGAACAGGGGGCGGCAAATCAGCCCCAGCATTTT
v_gene: TRBV28
d_gene: TRBD1
j_gene: TRBJ1-5
abundance: many

CDR3aa: CASSPYTNQPQHF
CDR3nt: TGTGCCAGCAGTCCCTACACCAATCAGCCCCAGCATTTT
v_gene: TRBV12-3/TRBV12-4
d_gene: .
j_gene: TRBJ1-5
abundance: many